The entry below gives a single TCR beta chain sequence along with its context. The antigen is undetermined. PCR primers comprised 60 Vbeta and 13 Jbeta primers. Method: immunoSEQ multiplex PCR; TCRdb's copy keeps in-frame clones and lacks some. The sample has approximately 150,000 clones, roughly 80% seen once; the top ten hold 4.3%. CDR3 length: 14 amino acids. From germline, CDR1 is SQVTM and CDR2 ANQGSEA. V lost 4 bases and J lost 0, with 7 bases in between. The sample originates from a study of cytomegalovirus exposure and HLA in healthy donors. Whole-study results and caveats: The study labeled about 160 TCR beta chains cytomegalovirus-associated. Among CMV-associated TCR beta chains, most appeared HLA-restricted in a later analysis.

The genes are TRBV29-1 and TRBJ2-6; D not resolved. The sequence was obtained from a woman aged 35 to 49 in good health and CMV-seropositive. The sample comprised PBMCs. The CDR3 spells CSVAESSGANVLTF. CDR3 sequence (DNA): TGCAGCGTTGCCGAGTCCTCTGGGGCCAACGTCCTGACTTTC.